What follows are 2 T cell receptor beta chains derived from one specimen sequenced in a study of blood T cell repertoires in COVID-19. This table comes from immunoSEQ multiplex PCR, and its TCRdb copy is limited to in-frame clones, with some not included. The data contain approximately 210,000 clones, 85% to 90% of them singletons. The sequenced sample was peripheral blood. Receptors originate from a man between 50 and 59 years old with COVID-19, enrolled during active disease.

This clone was seen just once. J is TRBJ1-2 and V is TRBV19, with no clear D. CDR3 size: 14 residues. The V gene lost 1 base and the J gene lost 2 bases, with 8 bases spanning the gap. The germline V gene has CDR1 LNHDA and CDR2 SQIVND (reference sequence). CDR3 residues: CASSIGRENYGYTF. CDR3 nucleotide sequence: TGTGCCAGTAGTATAGGTCGGGAGAACTATGGCTACACCTTC.

This clone was observed once. The chain has TRBV14 and TRBJ2-7; D not certain. Germline CDR1 and CDR2: SGHDN and FVKESK. Trimming took off 2 bases at V and 3 bases at J, with 8 bases between the two ends. The CDR3 runs to 13 residues. Written as DNA, the CDR3 is TGTGCCAGCAGCCAAATACACAGCTACGAGCAGTACTTC. As protein: CASSQIHSYEQYF.